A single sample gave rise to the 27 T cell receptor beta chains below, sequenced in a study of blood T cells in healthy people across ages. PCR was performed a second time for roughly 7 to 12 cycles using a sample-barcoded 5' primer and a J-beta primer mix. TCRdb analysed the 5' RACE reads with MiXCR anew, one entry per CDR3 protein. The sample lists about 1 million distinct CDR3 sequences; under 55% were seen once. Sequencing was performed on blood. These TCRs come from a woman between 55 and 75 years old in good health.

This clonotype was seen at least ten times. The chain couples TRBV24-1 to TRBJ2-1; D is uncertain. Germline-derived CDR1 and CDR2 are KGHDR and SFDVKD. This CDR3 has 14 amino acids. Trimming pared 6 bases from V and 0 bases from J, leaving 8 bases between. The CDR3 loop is CATSPLGSYNEQFF. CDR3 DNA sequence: TGTGCCACCAGTCCCCTCGGCTCCTACAATGAGCAGTTCTTC.

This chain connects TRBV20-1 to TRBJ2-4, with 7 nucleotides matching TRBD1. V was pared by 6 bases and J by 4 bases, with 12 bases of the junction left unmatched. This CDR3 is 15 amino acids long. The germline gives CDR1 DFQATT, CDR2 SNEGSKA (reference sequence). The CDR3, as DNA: TGCAGTGCCTTACGAGGGACAGCGTCGAAAAACATTCAGTACTTC. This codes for CSALRGTASKNIQYF.

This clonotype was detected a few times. The CDR3 sequence: CASTHSGEHQPQHF. In nucleotides, the CDR3 is TGTGCCAGCACTCATTCTGGGGAGCATCAGCCCCAGCATTTT. The chain couples TRBV6-2 or TRBV6-3 to TRBJ1-5, with D unclear. Germline V gene lookup returns CDR1 MNHEY and CDR2 SVGEGT. The CDR3 runs to 14 residues. V gave up 7 bases and J gave up 5 bases, with 15 bases separating them.

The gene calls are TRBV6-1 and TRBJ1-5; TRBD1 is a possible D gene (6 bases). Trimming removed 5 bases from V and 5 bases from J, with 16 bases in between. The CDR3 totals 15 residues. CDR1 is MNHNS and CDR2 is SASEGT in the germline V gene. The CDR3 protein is CASSFTGTPDQPQHF. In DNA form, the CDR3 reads TGTGCCAGCAGTTTCACCGGGACACCAGATCAGCCCCAGCATTTT.

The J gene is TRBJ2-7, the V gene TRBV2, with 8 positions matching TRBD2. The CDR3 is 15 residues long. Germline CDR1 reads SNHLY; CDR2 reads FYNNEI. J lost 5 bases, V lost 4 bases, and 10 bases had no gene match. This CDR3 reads CASSARSGMYNEQYF. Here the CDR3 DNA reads TGTGCCAGCAGTGCTCGTAGCGGGATGTATAACGAGCAGTACTTC.

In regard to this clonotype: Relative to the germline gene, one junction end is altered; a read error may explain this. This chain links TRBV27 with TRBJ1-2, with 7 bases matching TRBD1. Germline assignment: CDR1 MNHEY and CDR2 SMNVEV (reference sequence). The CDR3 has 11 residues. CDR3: CATGTAHGNTF. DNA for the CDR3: TGTGCTACAGGGACAGCTCATGGCAACACCTTC.

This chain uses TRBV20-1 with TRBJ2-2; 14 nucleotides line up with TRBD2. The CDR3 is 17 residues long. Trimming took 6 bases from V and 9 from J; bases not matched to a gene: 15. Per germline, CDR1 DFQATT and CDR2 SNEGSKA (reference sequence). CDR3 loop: CSAQGLAGGGWGRELFF. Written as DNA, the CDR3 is TGCAGTGCCCAAGGACTAGCGGGAGGCGGTTGGGGAAGGGAGCTGTTTTTT.

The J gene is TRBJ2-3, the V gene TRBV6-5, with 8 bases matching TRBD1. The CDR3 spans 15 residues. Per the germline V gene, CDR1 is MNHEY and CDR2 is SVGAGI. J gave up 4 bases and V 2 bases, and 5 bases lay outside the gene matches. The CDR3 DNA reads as TGTGCCAGCAGTTACCAGGACAGGGAAGCAGATACGCAGTATTTT. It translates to CASSYQDREADTQYF.

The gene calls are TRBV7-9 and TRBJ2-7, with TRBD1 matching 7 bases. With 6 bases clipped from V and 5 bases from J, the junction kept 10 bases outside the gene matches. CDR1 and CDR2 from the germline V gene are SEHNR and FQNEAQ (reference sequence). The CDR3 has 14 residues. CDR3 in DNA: TGTGCCAGCAGAAAAACAGGGGCCCTCGACGAGCAGTACTTC. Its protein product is CASRKTGALDEQYF.

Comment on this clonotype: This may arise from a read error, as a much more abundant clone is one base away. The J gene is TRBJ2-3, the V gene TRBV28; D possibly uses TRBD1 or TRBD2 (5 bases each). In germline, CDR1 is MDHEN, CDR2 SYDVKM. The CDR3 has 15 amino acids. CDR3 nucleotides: TGTGCCAGAAGTTCCCCCCCGGGGCTAACAGATACGCAGTATTTT. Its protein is CARSSPPGLTDTQYF.

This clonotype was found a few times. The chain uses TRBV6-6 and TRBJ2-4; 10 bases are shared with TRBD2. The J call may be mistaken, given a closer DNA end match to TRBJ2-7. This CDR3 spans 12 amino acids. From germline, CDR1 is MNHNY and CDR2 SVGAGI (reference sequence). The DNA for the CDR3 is TGTGCCAGCAGAGGGACTAGCGACGAGCAGTACTTC. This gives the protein CASRGTSDEQYF.

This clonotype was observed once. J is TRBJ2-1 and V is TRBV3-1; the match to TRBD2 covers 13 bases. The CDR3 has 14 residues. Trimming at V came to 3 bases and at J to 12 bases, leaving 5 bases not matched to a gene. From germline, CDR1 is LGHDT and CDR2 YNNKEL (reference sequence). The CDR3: CASSHPGLAGMQFF. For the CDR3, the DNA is TGTGCCAGCAGCCACCCGGGACTAGCGGGGATGCAGTTCTTC.

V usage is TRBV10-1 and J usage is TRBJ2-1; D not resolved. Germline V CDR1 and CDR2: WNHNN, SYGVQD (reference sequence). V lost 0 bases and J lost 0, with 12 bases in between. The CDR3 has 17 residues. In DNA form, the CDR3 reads TGCGCCAGCAGTGAGTCGCCAGTGCGGAGCTCCTACAATGAGCAGTTCTTC. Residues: CASSESPVRSSYNEQFF.

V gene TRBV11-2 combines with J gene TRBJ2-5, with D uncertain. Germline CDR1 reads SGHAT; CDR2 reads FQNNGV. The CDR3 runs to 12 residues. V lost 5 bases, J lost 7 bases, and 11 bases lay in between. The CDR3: CASSRLFGTQYF. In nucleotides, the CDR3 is TGTGCCAGCAGCCGGCTCTTTGGGACCCAGTACTTC.

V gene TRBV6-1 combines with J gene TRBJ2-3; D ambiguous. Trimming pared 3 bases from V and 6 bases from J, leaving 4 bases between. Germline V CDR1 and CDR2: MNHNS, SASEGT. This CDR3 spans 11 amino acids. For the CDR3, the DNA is TGTGCCAGCAGTGATTATGATACGCAGTATTTT. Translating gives CASSDYDTQYF.

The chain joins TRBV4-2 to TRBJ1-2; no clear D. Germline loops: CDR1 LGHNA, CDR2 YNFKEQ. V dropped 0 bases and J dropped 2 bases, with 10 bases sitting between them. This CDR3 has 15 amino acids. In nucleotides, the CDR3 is TGTGCCAGCAGCCAAGATGGGAGGCAGAACTATGGCTACACCTTC. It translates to CASSQDGRQNYGYTF.

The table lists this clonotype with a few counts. CDR3: CAIRPTEPSYEQYF. DNA of the CDR3: TGTGCCATCAGGCCGACAGAGCCCTCCTACGAGCAGTACTTC. The gene calls are TRBV10-3 and TRBJ2-7; a possible D gene is TRBD1 (5 bases). V was trimmed by 6 bases and J by 0 bases, leaving 12 bases between them. The CDR3 has 14 residues. Per the germline V gene, CDR1 is ENHRY and CDR2 is SYGVKD.

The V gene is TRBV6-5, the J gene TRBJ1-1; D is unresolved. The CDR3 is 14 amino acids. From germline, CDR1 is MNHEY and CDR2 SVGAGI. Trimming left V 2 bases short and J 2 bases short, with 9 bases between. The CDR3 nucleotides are TGTGCCAGCAGTTACAGACGAGGAAACACTGAAGCTTTCTTT. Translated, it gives CASSYRRGNTEAFF.

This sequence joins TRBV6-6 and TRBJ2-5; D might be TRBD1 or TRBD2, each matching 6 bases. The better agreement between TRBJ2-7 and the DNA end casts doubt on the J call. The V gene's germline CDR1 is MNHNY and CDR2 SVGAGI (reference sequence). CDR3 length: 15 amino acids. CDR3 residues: CASSYSNGGANEQYF. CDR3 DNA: TGTGCCAGCAGTTACTCCAACGGGGGCGCAAACGAGCAGTACTTC.

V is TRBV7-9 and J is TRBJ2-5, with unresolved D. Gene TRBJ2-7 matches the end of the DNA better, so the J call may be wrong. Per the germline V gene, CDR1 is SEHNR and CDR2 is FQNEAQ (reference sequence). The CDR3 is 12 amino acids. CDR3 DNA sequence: TGTGCCAGCAGCATTTCTTGCTACGAGCAGTACTTC. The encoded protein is CASSISCYEQYF.

The CDR3 loop reads CASSPSAGPLDTQYF. CDR3 nucleotide sequence: TGTGCCAGCAGTCCGTCAGCGGGTCCGCTAGATACGCAGTATTTT. The chain combines TRBV28 with TRBJ2-3, with TRBD2 as a possible D gene (6 bases). Germline CDR1 MDHEN, CDR2 SYDVKM. The CDR3 runs to 15 residues. V was shortened by 5 bases and J by 5 bases, with 17 bases between the two germline ends.

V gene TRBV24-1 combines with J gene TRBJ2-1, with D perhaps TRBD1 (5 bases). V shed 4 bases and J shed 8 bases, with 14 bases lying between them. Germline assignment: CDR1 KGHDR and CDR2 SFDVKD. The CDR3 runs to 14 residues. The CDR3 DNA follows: TGTGCCACCAGTGAAGGGGTCCTTGACGATGAGCAGTTCTTC. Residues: CATSEGVLDDEQFF.

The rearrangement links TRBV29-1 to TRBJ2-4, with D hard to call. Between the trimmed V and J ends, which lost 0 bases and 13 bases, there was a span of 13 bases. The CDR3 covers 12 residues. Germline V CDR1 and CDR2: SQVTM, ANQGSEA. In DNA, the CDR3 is TGCAGCGTTGAAGATGAACAGAGTGAGCAGTACTTC. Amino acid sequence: CSVEDEQSEQYF.

CDR3 coding DNA: TGTGCCAGCAGCTCCCTCGGGGGGGGCACAGATACGCAGTATTTT. It specifies CASSSLGGGTDTQYF. The V gene is TRBV5-6, the J gene TRBJ2-3, with 8 bases that match TRBD2. Germline CDR1 SGHDT, CDR2 YYEEEE. The ends lost 3 bases at V and 1 base at J; junction bases unmatched: 4. The CDR3 runs 15 residues.

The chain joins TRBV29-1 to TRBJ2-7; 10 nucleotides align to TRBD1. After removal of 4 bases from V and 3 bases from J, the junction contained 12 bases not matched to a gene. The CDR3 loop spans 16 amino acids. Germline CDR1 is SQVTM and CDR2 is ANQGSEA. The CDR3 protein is CSVGRWGDRGNYEQYF. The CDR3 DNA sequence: TGCAGCGTTGGCCGGTGGGGGGACAGGGGTAACTACGAGCAGTACTTC.

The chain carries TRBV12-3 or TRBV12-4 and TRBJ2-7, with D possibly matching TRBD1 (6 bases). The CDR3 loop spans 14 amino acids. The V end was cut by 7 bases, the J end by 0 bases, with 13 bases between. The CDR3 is CASTKRGSSYEQYF. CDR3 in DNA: TGTGCCAGCACCAAAAGGGGGAGCTCCTACGAGCAGTACTTC.

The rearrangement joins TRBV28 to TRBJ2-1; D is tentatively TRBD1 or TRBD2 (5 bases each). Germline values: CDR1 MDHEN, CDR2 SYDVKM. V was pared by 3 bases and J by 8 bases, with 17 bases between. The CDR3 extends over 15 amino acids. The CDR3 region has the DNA TGTGCCAGCAGTTTGAGGGGAAGGGGAGCGCATGAGCAGTTCTTC. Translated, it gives CASSLRGRGAHEQFF.